These 11 T cell receptor beta chains came from one sample sequenced in a study of cytomegalovirus exposure and HLA in healthy donors. PCR was performed using 60 Vbeta and 13 Jbeta primers. Sequencing was performed with immunoSEQ multiplex PCR; in TCRdb, only in-frame clones are kept and a portion is missing. The sample contains about 160,000 clones, 79% of which appear only once. The sample comprised PBMCs. The receptors were sampled from a middle-aged man in good health and CMV-seropositive.

V is TRBV27 and J is TRBJ2-3; 8 bases are shared with TRBD2. V lost 2 bases, J lost 5 bases, and 3 bases stayed unmatched. Germline V gives CDR1 MNHEY, CDR2 SMNVEV (reference sequence). The CDR3 loop spans 14 amino acids. CDR3 nucleotides: TGTGCCAGCAGTTTAGCGGCGGGAGGAGATACGCAGTATTTT. It is translated as CASSLAAGGDTQYF.

The V call is TRBV5-5, the J call TRBJ2-7, with 7 bases fitting TRBD1. The germline V gene encodes CDR1 SGHKS and CDR2 YYEKEE (reference sequence). The CDR3 has 17 residues. Germline trimming cut 1 base from V and 3 bases from J; bases unmatched to any gene: 13. CDR3 nucleotide sequence: TGTGCCAGCAGCTTGATCGAAGGACAGGACAATTTCTACGAGCAGTACTTC. Residues: CASSLIEGQDNFYEQYF.

This chain uses TRBV6-1 with TRBJ1-4; TRBD1 agrees at 9 bases. The V gene end was trimmed by 3 bases and the J gene end by 7 bases; junction bases not matched to a gene: 3. The germline CDR1 and CDR2 sequences are MNHNS and SASEGT. The CDR3 is made up of 14 amino acids. CDR3 region: CASSEGQGSEKLFF. CDR3 DNA: TGTGCCAGCAGTGAGGGACAGGGCAGTGAAAAACTGTTTTTT.

This chain uses TRBV28 with TRBJ2-2; D is possibly TRBD2 (5 bases). The CDR3 runs to 14 residues. Trimming stripped 6 bases from V and 3 bases from J, with 11 bases between. CDR1 is MDHEN and CDR2 is SYDVKM in the germline V gene. CDR3 sequence (DNA): TGTGCCAGCAGAAGGACTGTGGACACCGGGGAGCTGTTTTTT. This codes for CASRRTVDTGELFF.

This clone was counted a single time. The chain couples TRBV15 to TRBJ1-3; D perhaps matches TRBD1 (6 bases). V was pared by 0 bases and J by 0 bases, with 9 bases between. The V gene's germline CDR1 is LNHNV and CDR2 YYDKDF (reference sequence). The CDR3 consists of 16 residues. As DNA, the CDR3 is TGTGCCACCAGCAGAGATCAGGGGTCCTCTGGAAACACCATATATTTT. Encoded protein: CATSRDQGSSGNTIYF.

The chain joins TRBV5-4 to TRBJ2-7; 9 bases are shared with TRBD2. This CDR3 comprises 15 residues. V lost 3 bases to trimming and J lost 1 base; unmatched junction nucleotides: 5. CDR1 is SGHNT and CDR2 is YYREEE in the germline V gene (reference sequence). CDR3 region: CASSYQTSGSYEQYF. The CDR3 bases are TGTGCCAGCAGCTACCAGACTAGCGGATCCTACGAGCAGTACTTC.

About this clone itself: One end of the junction fails to match germline, which may point to a read error. The CDR3 loop is CSSSSPGQGDTIYF. For the CDR3, the DNA is TGTTCCAGCAGTTCACCGGGACAGGGAGACACCATATATTTT. The chain joins TRBV7-9 to TRBJ1-3, with 9 bases lining up with TRBD1. Germline loops: CDR1 SEHNR, CDR2 FQNEAQ (reference sequence). The CDR3 contains 14 residues.

This chain links TRBV7-2 with TRBJ2-1; possibly TRBD1 for D (5 bases). Germline values: CDR1 SGHTA, CDR2 FQGNSA. This CDR3 is built from 13 residues. Trimming left V 1 base short and J 5 bases short, with 6 bases between. The DNA for the CDR3 is TGTGCCAGCAGCTTAGGACAGAACAATGAGCAGTTCTTC. Protein product: CASSLGQNNEQFF.

The rearrangement links TRBV5-4 to TRBJ2-1, with 10 bases matching TRBD1. CDR3 length: 14 residues. With 4 bases clipped from V and 7 bases from J, the junction kept 5 bases outside the gene matches. Per the germline V gene, CDR1 is SGHNT and CDR2 is YYREEE (reference sequence). Here the CDR3 DNA reads TGTGCCAGCAGCCGTGACAGGGGGCAAAATGAGCAGTTCTTC. It specifies CASSRDRGQNEQFF.

This clone was recorded once. The junction shows a germline mismatch at one end, possibly a read error. As DNA, the CDR3 is TGTTCCAGCAGCCCGACAGGGTTCGTCCACGAGCAGTACTTC. This gives the protein CSSSPTGFVHEQYF. The chain combines TRBV7-9 with TRBJ2-7; 7 nucleotides line up with TRBD1. Germline assignment: CDR1 SEHNR and CDR2 FQNEAQ (reference sequence). This CDR3 is built from 14 residues. The full variable domain, its missing parts supplied by reference TRBV7-9 and TRBJ2-7, is DTGVSQNPRHKITKRGQNVTFRCDPISEHNRLYWYRQTLGQGPEFLTYFQNEAQLEKSRLLSDRFSAERPKGSFSTLEIQRTEQGDSAMYLCSSSPTGFVHEQYFGPGTRLTVT.

The chain recombines TRBV2 with TRBJ2-1; 7 nucleotides align to TRBD2. Per germline, CDR1 SNHLY and CDR2 FYNNEI. J lost 9 bases, V lost 6 bases, and 14 bases had no gene match. The CDR3 is made up of 15 amino acids. The CDR3 reads CASSPVPGGNPEQFF. Here the CDR3 DNA reads TGTGCCAGCAGCCCGGTCCCCGGGGGGAATCCTGAGCAGTTCTTC.